A single sample is the source of the 27 T cell receptor beta chains below, sequenced in a study of T cells in Graves' hyperthyroidism and ophthalmopathy. From RNA transcripts, TCR beta CDR3 regions were amplified. HTBI primers drove first-round RT-PCR of the TCR CDR3. TCRdb re-analysed the multiplex PCR reads in MiXCR, keeping a single row per CDR3 protein. Of around 600,000 distinct CDR3 sequences detected, about 45% appear once; the ten largest clones hold less than 9%. The material sequenced was peripheral blood or thyroid tissue (not recorded which). The source is an adult man with Graves' disease, either hyperthyroidism or ophthalmopathy (not recorded which).

In its sample, this clonotype was seen many times. Germline and junction disagree at one end, which may indicate a read error. This chain uses TRBV5-1 with TRBJ1-2; a possible D gene is TRBD1 (6 bases). The V gene's germline CDR1 is SGHRS and CDR2 YFSETQ. The CDR3 is 13 amino acids. The CDR3 is CASSLDRAYGYTF. In DNA form, the CDR3 reads TGTGCCAGCAGCTTGGACAGAGCCTATGGCTACACCTTC.

This clonotype appeared a few times. The CDR3 DNA is TGCAGTGCTAGAGTCGGGGGAGGGAACACTGAAGCTTTCTTT. Its protein product is CSARVGGGNTEAFF. The chain is built from TRBV20-1 and TRBJ1-1; weak D call: TRBD1 (5 bases). The germline gives CDR1 DFQATT, CDR2 SNEGSKA (reference sequence). The CDR3 contains 14 residues. Deletions cut 1 base from V and 1 base from J, with 10 bases between.

The chain links TRBV2 to TRBJ2-2; D gene ambiguous. The V gene lost 3 bases and the J gene lost 9 bases, with 8 bases spanning the gap. In germline, CDR1 is SNHLY, CDR2 FYNNEI. The CDR3 length is 12 residues. CDR3 bases: TGTGCCAGCAGTGATAGCCTGCGGGAGCTGTTTTTT. Translated: CASSDSLRELFF.

This clonotype was seen more than once but under ten times. The chain has TRBV20-1 and TRBJ1-2; unclear D gene. CDR1 and CDR2 (germline): DFQATT, SNEGSKA (reference sequence). V shed 1 base and J shed 1 base, with 7 bases lying between them. This CDR3 spans 13 amino acids. DNA for the CDR3: TGCAGTGCTAGAGGGCTAGATAACTATGGCTACACCTTC. Residues: CSARGLDNYGYTF.

This clonotype occurred once. The chain couples TRBV12-3 or TRBV12-4 to TRBJ1-2; D is perhaps TRBD1 (5 bases). This CDR3 is built from 13 residues. The V end lost 2 bases, the J end lost 7 bases, and 11 bases lay between the germline ends. CDR3 region: CASSLSGKGGYTF. The CDR3 DNA reads TGTGCCAGCAGTTTATCAGGGAAGGGTGGCTACACCTTC.

A single count supports this clonotype. The rearrangement links TRBV11-1 to TRBJ1-4; D gene ambiguous. Germline V CDR1 and CDR2: SGHAT, FQDESV (reference sequence). The V end was cut by 4 bases, the J end by 5 bases, with 14 bases between. The CDR3 length is 15 residues. The CDR3 loop is CASSWRGGRNEKLFF. The CDR3 DNA reads TGTGCCAGCAGCTGGAGAGGCGGACGGAATGAAAAACTGTTTTTT.

This chain uses TRBV7-9 with TRBJ1-2; 8 positions agree with TRBD1. In germline, CDR1 is SEHNR, CDR2 FQNEAQ (reference sequence). The CDR3 has 15 amino acids. Trimming cost V 3 bases and J 6 bases; bases outside gene matches: 9. In nucleotides, the CDR3 is TGTGCCAGCAGCTTCCTTGGAGGACAGGGCCATGGCTACACCTTC. Translation gives CASSFLGGQGHGYTF.

This clonotype was detected a few times. The chain recombines TRBV9 with TRBJ1-2; no clear D. Trimming cost V 5 bases and J 4 bases, with 18 bases left between them. There are 15 residues in the CDR3. Germline CDR1 is SGDLS and CDR2 is YYNGEE. DNA for the CDR3: TGTGCCAGCAGTGAAGATCAGGTGGCCGGCTATGGCTACACCTTC. Translating gives CASSEDQVAGYGYTF.

This clonotype was counted ten times or more. The gene calls are TRBV29-1 and TRBJ1-2, with TRBD1 matching over 10 bases. Germline trimming cut 7 bases from V and 8 bases from J; bases unmatched to any gene: 10. The CDR3 consists of 13 residues. Germline V gene data show CDR1 as SQVTM and CDR2 as ANQGSEA. The chain's CDR3 is CSATPGQGIGYTF. DNA for the CDR3: TGCAGCGCTACCCCGGGACAGGGGATCGGCTACACCTTC. The variable domain in full, with the rest retrieved from reference TRBV29-1 and TRBJ1-2, is SAVISQKPSRDICQRGTSLTIQCQVDSQVTMMFWYRQQPGQSLTLIATANQGSEATYESGFVIDKFPISRPNLTFSTLTVSNMSPEDSSIYLCSATPGQGIGYTFGSGTRLTVV.

J is TRBJ2-7 and V is TRBV7-8; D is perhaps TRBD2 (6 bases). The CDR3 totals 15 residues. Trimming removed 5 bases at V and 2 bases at J, with 16 bases between. Per germline, CDR1 SGHVS and CDR2 FQNEAQ. CDR3 bases: TGTGCCAGCAGCCAACGGGACTCTATAACCTACGAGCAGTACTTC. This sequence encodes CASSQRDSITYEQYF.

There are a few counts of this clonotype. The V gene is TRBV13, the J gene TRBJ1-2, with D perhaps matching TRBD1 (5 bases). Trimming stripped 4 bases from V and 4 bases from J, with 13 bases between. Germline V gene data show CDR1 as PRHDT and CDR2 as FYEKMQ (reference sequence). The CDR3 spans 14 residues. The CDR3 reads CASSSRGTVYGYTF. Written as DNA, the CDR3 is TGTGCCAGCAGCTCCCGGGGGACCGTCTATGGCTACACCTTC. Full variable domain (rest looked up from reference TRBV13 and TRBJ1-2): AAGVIQSPRHLIKEKRETATLKCYPIPRHDTVYWYQQGPGQDPQFLISFYEKMQSDKGSIPDRFSAQQFSDYHSELNMSSLELGDSALYFCASSSRGTVYGYTFGSGTRLTVV.

The V call is TRBV2, the J call TRBJ2-5; D might be TRBD1 (6 bases). The CDR3 sequence is 15 residues long. Germline-derived CDR1 and CDR2 are SNHLY and FYNNEI. With 7 bases removed from V and 5 bases from J, the gap between germline ends came to 20 bases. CDR3 coding DNA: TGTGCCAGCAAGTTACCGGGACACCCTTCGGAGACCCAGTACTTC. Its protein is CASKLPGHPSETQYF.

The J gene is TRBJ2-5, the V gene TRBV6-5; TRBD1 aligns across 9 bases. Germline V lookup: CDR1 MNHEY, CDR2 SVGAGI. Trimming cost V 6 bases and J 5 bases; bases outside gene matches: 4. The CDR3 totals 13 residues. The CDR3 region is CASRGTGWETQYF. In DNA form, the CDR3 reads TGTGCCAGCAGAGGGACAGGGTGGGAGACCCAGTACTTC.

The chain has TRBV29-1 and TRBJ1-1; 7 bases align to TRBD1. This CDR3 comprises 12 residues. Germline loops: CDR1 SQVTM, CDR2 ANQGSEA. V was clipped by 5 bases and J by 5 bases; unmatched bases: 5. The CDR3 nucleotides read TGCAGCGTTATACAGGGGATGACTGAAGCTTTCTTT. The encoded protein is CSVIQGMTEAFF. The whole variable domain, remainder taken from reference TRBV29-1 and TRBJ1-1, is SAVISQKPSRDICQRGTSLTIQCQVDSQVTMMFWYRQQPGQSLTLIATANQGSEATYESGFVIDKFPISRPNLTFSTLTVSNMSPEDSSIYLCSVIQGMTEAFFGQGTRLTVV.

Only a few counts were recorded for this clonotype. The chain joins TRBV7-9 to TRBJ2-6; 7 bases are a match to TRBD1. CDR1 is SEHNR, CDR2 FQNEAQ, per germline (reference sequence). The CDR3 sequence is 19 residues long. V was pared by 0 bases and J by 3 bases, with 11 bases of the junction left unmatched. CDR3 residues: CASSLASWTGFVGANVLTF. In nucleotides, the CDR3 is TGTGCCAGCAGCTTAGCGTCCTGGACAGGTTTCGTTGGGGCCAACGTCCTGACTTTC.

The rearrangement uses TRBV29-1 and TRBJ1-5, with 10 positions matching TRBD1. V shed 7 bases and J 6 bases; nucleotides not matched to a gene: 3. Germline V CDR1 and CDR2: SQVTM, ANQGSEA. The CDR3 has 12 amino acids. CDR3 sequence reads: CSAGQGFQPQHF. CDR3 DNA sequence: TGCAGCGCGGGACAGGGGTTTCAGCCCCAGCATTTT.

The rearrangement joins TRBV2 to TRBJ2-2, with unresolved D. The V gene lost 8 bases and the J gene lost 1 base, with 17 bases spanning the gap. Germline CDR1 is SNHLY and CDR2 is FYNNEI. The CDR3 spans 16 residues. CDR3: CASGVSGPGNTGELFF. The CDR3 DNA follows: TGTGCCAGCGGGGTCTCGGGTCCCGGGAACACCGGGGAGCTGTTTTTT.

J is TRBJ2-2 and V is TRBV19; D is undetermined. Germline CDR1 and CDR2: LNHDA and SQIVND (reference sequence). The CDR3 sequence is 14 residues long. Trimming left V 6 bases short and J 4 bases short, with 12 bases between. The CDR3 protein is CASRLDGSTGELFF. The CDR3 nucleotides are TGTGCCAGTAGATTAGACGGGTCCACCGGGGAGCTGTTTTTT.

About this clonotype itself: A much larger clonotype is one base distant, so this may be a read error. The final CDR3 position lacks the conserved phenylalanine or tryptophan, pointing to a likely read error. The chain uses TRBV11-2 and TRBJ1-1, with D perhaps TRBD1 (5 bases). The germline gives CDR1 SGHAT, CDR2 FQNNGV. The ends were cut back, 4 bases at V and 7 bases at J, with 13 bases in the middle. The CDR3 sequence is 13 residues long. CDR3 nucleotides: TGTGCCAGCAGCTCCTACCAGGGCAGTGAAGCTTTCCTT. Translating it yields CASSSYQGSEAFL.

This clonotype was picked up one time. The chain recombines TRBV20-1 with TRBJ2-7; 11 bases are shared with TRBD2. The V gene end was trimmed by 6 bases and the J gene end by 3 bases; junction bases not matched to a gene: 10. In germline, CDR1 is DFQATT, CDR2 SNEGSKA (reference sequence). The CDR3 covers 15 residues. Here the CDR3 DNA reads TGCAGTGCAAACCCGACTAGCGGGGCACTCTACGAGCAGTACTTC. It encodes CSANPTSGALYEQYF.

V usage is TRBV19 and J usage is TRBJ1-1; D ambiguous. Germline loops: CDR1 LNHDA, CDR2 SQIVND (reference sequence). The CDR3 sequence is 12 residues long. V shed 7 bases and J shed 4 bases, with 10 bases lying between them. CDR3 sequence reads: CASTKQSTEAFF. In DNA form, the CDR3 reads TGTGCCAGTACTAAGCAGTCCACTGAAGCTTTCTTT.

CDR3 sequence reads: CSARDRGQGSNQPQHF. The CDR3 bases are TGCAGTGCTAGAGATAGGGGGCAGGGGAGCAATCAGCCCCAGCATTTT. V and J are TRBV20-1 and TRBJ1-5; 7 bases map to TRBD1. CDR3 length: 16 amino acids. Unmatched junction bases numbered 6, after V lost 0 bases and J lost 1 base. Per germline, CDR1 DFQATT and CDR2 SNEGSKA (reference sequence).

This clonotype appeared once. The rearrangement joins TRBV29-1 to TRBJ1-1, with D possibly matching TRBD1 (5 bases). Germline-derived CDR1 and CDR2 are SQVTM and ANQGSEA. Trimming removed 3 bases at V and 5 bases at J, with 13 bases between. There are 13 residues in the CDR3. The CDR3 DNA reads as TGCAGCGTTGAGCCTGGGACCCTAACTGAAGCTTTCTTT. This sequence encodes CSVEPGTLTEAFF.

This clonotype was observed a handful of times. The chain employs TRBV2 and TRBJ2-5, with TRBD2 matching over 13 bases. This CDR3 comprises 16 residues. Trimming at V came to 3 bases and at J to 2 bases, leaving 3 bases not matched to a gene. Germline V lookup: CDR1 SNHLY, CDR2 FYNNEI. The CDR3 is CASSDGTSGVQETQYF. CDR3 DNA: TGTGCCAGCAGTGACGGGACTAGCGGGGTTCAAGAGACCCAGTACTTC.

This rearrangement joins TRBV20-1 to TRBJ2-5; 8 nucleotides align to TRBD1. Germline-derived CDR1 and CDR2 are DFQATT and SNEGSKA (reference sequence). This CDR3 region has 14 residues. V lost 4 bases, J lost 9 bases, and 13 bases stayed unmatched. CDR3 coding DNA: TGCAGTGCTATCCTAGGACAGGGATTGGCGGCCCAGTACTTC. Encoded protein: CSAILGQGLAAQYF.

Details on this clonotype: A clone one base away is much larger, so this may be a read error. This chain links TRBV20-1 with TRBJ1-6; a possible D gene is TRBD1 (6 bases). The CDR3 sequence is 13 residues long. The germline V gene encodes CDR1 DFQATT and CDR2 SNEGSKA (reference sequence). The CDR3 region is CGAHRDIGSPLHF. Here the CDR3 DNA reads TGCGGTGCTCATCGGGACATCGGTTCACCCCTCCACTTT.

This clonotype has more than one count but fewer than ten. The chain joins TRBV20-1 to TRBJ2-7; TRBD2 is a possible D gene (6 bases). Between the trimmed V and J ends, which lost 3 bases and 3 bases, there was a span of 18 bases. The V gene's germline CDR1 is DFQATT and CDR2 SNEGSKA (reference sequence). The CDR3 is made up of 15 amino acids. This CDR3 reads CSARPGLQIDYEQYF. In DNA form, the CDR3 reads TGCAGTGCTAGGCCGGGACTCCAGATCGACTACGAGCAGTACTTC.